These 19 T cell receptor beta chains were all obtained from the same sample, sequenced in a study of CD8 T cells in Susac syndrome. With random hexamers, roughly 0.45 to 1 ug RNA was reverse transcribed. TCRdb reanalysed the immunoSEQ multiplex PCR reads using MiXCR and keeps one entry per CDR3 protein. This sample carries about 210,000 distinct CDR3 sequences, 95% of them seen once, and the ten largest clones take 0.095%. The sequenced sample consisted of CD4+ T cells from PBMCs. The receptors originated from a human donor with multiple sclerosis.

The J gene is TRBJ2-6, the V gene TRBV10-3; possibly TRBD1 or TRBD2 for D (5 bases each). CDR1 and CDR2 from the germline V gene are ENHRY and SYGVKD. V shed 2 bases and J shed 0 bases, with 5 bases lying between them. The CDR3 sequence is 15 residues long. The chain's CDR3 is CAISEGGSGANVLTF. The CDR3 nucleotides are TGTGCCATCAGTGAGGGGGGCTCTGGGGCCAACGTCCTGACTTTC.

This clonotype was seen a single time. The V call is TRBV28, the J call TRBJ2-3; a possible D gene is TRBD2 (5 bases). This CDR3 region has 13 residues. CDR1 and CDR2 from the germline V gene are MDHEN and SYDVKM. The germline V and J ends were trimmed by 5 bases and 4 bases, with 10 bases remaining between them. The CDR3 nucleotides are TGTGCCAGCAGTGGTGAGGGCTCAGATACGCAGTATTTT. As protein: CASSGEGSDTQYF.

V gene TRBV30 combines with J gene TRBJ1-4; no reliable D call. This CDR3 region has 14 residues. Trimming removed 0 bases from V and 4 bases from J, with 9 bases in between. Germline CDR1 GTSNPN, CDR2 SVGIG (reference sequence). The CDR3: CAWSVGGLNEKLFF. CDR3 in DNA: TGTGCCTGGAGTGTTGGTGGGCTTAATGAAAAACTGTTTTTT.

The rearrangement joins TRBV20-1 to TRBJ2-1, with unresolved D. The CDR3 spans 13 residues. With 0 bases removed from V and 4 bases from J, the gap between germline ends came to 7 bases. Germline loops: CDR1 DFQATT, CDR2 SNEGSKA (reference sequence). CDR3 protein: CSARDSRYNEQFF. CDR3 bases: TGCAGTGCTAGAGATTCCAGGTACAATGAGCAGTTCTTC.

The rearrangement links TRBV5-1 to TRBJ1-1, with D maybe TRBD1 (5 bases). From germline, CDR1 is SGHRS and CDR2 YFSETQ. The length of the CDR3 is 17 residues. V lost 2 bases to trimming and J lost 0 bases, with 17 bases between them. The CDR3 protein is CASSLTAGLQMNTEAFF. DNA for the CDR3: TGCGCCAGCAGCTTAACCGCAGGGCTCCAGATGAACACTGAAGCTTTCTTT.

V gene TRBV2 combines with J gene TRBJ2-5; D tentatively reads TRBD1 or TRBD2 (6 bases each). Trimming left V 4 bases short and J 5 bases short, with 23 bases between. CDR1 and CDR2 (germline): SNHLY, FYNNEI. This CDR3 has 17 residues. Here the CDR3 DNA reads TGTGCCAGCAGTGGCCGGGGACGGGGGCGGTCTGCGGAGACCCAGTACTTC. Amino acid sequence: CASSGRGRGRSAETQYF.

This chain connects TRBV7-9 to TRBJ2-7; no reliable D call. The germline gives CDR1 SEHNR, CDR2 FQNEAQ (reference sequence). The CDR3 sequence is 12 residues long. V was pared by 1 base and J by 4 bases, with 5 bases between. This CDR3 is CASSLETYEQYF. The DNA of the CDR3 is TGTGCCAGCAGCTTAGAAACGTACGAGCAGTACTTC.

In the case of this clonotype: One end of the junction varies from germline; a read error may be responsible. This chain uses TRBV6-5 with TRBJ1-2; D unclear. Germline-derived CDR1 and CDR2 are MNHEY and SVGAGI. This CDR3 is built from 13 residues. CDR3 DNA: TGTGCCAGCAGTAACACCTTCCAAGGCGACTACACTTTC. Translation: CASSNTFQGDYTF.

The rearrangement joins TRBV2 to TRBJ2-1, with 7 bases aligning to TRBD1. The CDR3 is 15 amino acids. V gave up 6 bases and J gave up 6 bases; unmatched junction bases: 11. The V gene's germline CDR1 is SNHLY and CDR2 FYNNEI. CDR3 protein: CASRTDRALPNEQFF. In DNA form, the CDR3 reads TGTGCCAGCAGGACAGACAGGGCCCTCCCCAATGAGCAGTTCTTC.

The table lists this clonotype with a count of one. The V and J genes are TRBV18 and TRBJ1-1; D unresolved. The germline gives CDR1 KGHSH, CDR2 LQKENI. This CDR3 is built from 12 residues. V lost 8 bases to trimming and J lost 7 bases, with 14 bases between them. The CDR3 protein is CASNQERSEAFF. The CDR3 DNA sequence: TGTGCCAGCAATCAGGAGCGTAGTGAAGCTTTCTTT.

This chain uses TRBV11-2 with TRBJ2-2; a weak D match, TRBD1 (6 bases). The CDR3 runs to 15 residues. Germline-derived CDR1 and CDR2 are SGHAT and FQNNGV. The germline V and J ends were trimmed by 3 bases and 7 bases, with 15 bases remaining between them. DNA for the CDR3: TGTGCCAGCAGCTTGGTACAGGGTCGGGACGGGGAGCTGTTTTTT. The encoded protein is CASSLVQGRDGELFF. Looking up the rest from reference TRBV11-2 and TRBJ2-2 gives the full variable domain: EAGVAQSPRYKIIEKRQSVAFWCNPISGHATLYWYQQILGQGPKLLIQFQNNGVVDDSQLPKDRFSAERLKGVDSTLKIQPAKLEDSAVYLCASSLVQGRDGELFFGEGSRLTVL.

The chain recombines TRBV3-1 with TRBJ2-2; D may be TRBD2 (6 bases). Trimming took off 2 bases at V and 5 bases at J, with 18 bases between the two ends. Germline V CDR1 and CDR2: LGHDT, YNNKEL (reference sequence). This CDR3 region has 17 residues. CDR3 protein: CASSQFSAGKGTGELFF. In DNA, the CDR3 is TGTGCCAGCAGCCAATTCAGTGCGGGAAAAGGGACCGGGGAGCTGTTTTTT.

The chain is built from TRBV2 and TRBJ2-3; TRBD1 is a possible D gene (6 bases). Germline assignment: CDR1 SNHLY and CDR2 FYNNEI. The CDR3 has 14 residues. Trimming took off 7 bases at V and 2 bases at J, with 13 bases between the two ends. CDR3: CASTRDTPTDTQYF. CDR3 nucleotide sequence: TGTGCCAGCACCAGGGACACCCCCACAGATACGCAGTATTTT. Full variable domain (outside the CDR3, taken from reference TRBV2 and TRBJ2-3): EPEVTQTPSHQVTQMGQEVILRCVPISNHLYFYWYRQILGQKVEFLVSFYNNEISEKSEIFDDQFSVERPDGSNFTLKIRSTKLEDSAMYFCASTRDTPTDTQYFGPGTRLTVL.

V gene TRBV20-1 combines with J gene TRBJ2-3, with TRBD2 matching 10 bases. CDR3 length: 16 residues. Germline assignment: CDR1 DFQATT and CDR2 SNEGSKA (reference sequence). Trimming removed 3 bases from V and 3 bases from J; junction bases left unmatched: 9. CDR3 in DNA: TGCAGTGCTAGTACGGCTAGCGGGGGTTTGACAGATACGCAGTATTTT. Its protein is CSASTASGGLTDTQYF.

The chain has TRBV18 and TRBJ2-1; 7 nucleotides align to TRBD2. The germline V gene encodes CDR1 KGHSH and CDR2 LQKENI. This CDR3 has 13 amino acids. Trimming took 8 bases from V and 7 from J; bases not matched to a gene: 8. CDR3: CASAGTIGNEQFF. In DNA, the CDR3 is TGTGCCAGCGCGGGGACTATAGGGAATGAGCAGTTCTTC.

This clonotype was found once. V gene TRBV12-3 or TRBV12-4 combines with J gene TRBJ2-6, with TRBD1 as a possible D gene (6 bases). The CDR3 length is 16 residues. Trimming took off 3 bases at V and 3 bases at J, with 12 bases between the two ends. The chain's CDR3 is CASSLNRAGGANVLTF. CDR3 nucleotides: TGTGCCAGCAGTTTGAACAGGGCTGGTGGGGCCAACGTCCTGACTTTC.

V and J are TRBV12-3 or TRBV12-4 and TRBJ2-7; a weak D match, TRBD2 (5 bases). The CDR3 is 15 amino acids. Trimming left V 1 base short and J 0 bases short, with 10 bases between. CDR3 loop: CASSLGVARSYEQYF. The DNA for the CDR3 is TGTGCCAGCAGTTTAGGGGTAGCGCGCTCCTACGAGCAGTACTTC.

The CDR3 loop is CAWSAKDRFVQPQHF. CDR3 sequence (DNA): TGTGCCTGGAGTGCGAAGGACAGGTTCGTCCAGCCCCAGCATTTT. V gene TRBV30 combines with J gene TRBJ1-5; the match to TRBD1 covers 7 bases. The CDR3 spans 15 residues. Germline trimming cut 1 base from V and 7 bases from J; bases unmatched to any gene: 10. CDR1 and CDR2 from the germline V gene are GTSNPN and SVGIG (reference sequence).

V and J are TRBV3-1 and TRBJ1-1, with 7 bases lining up with TRBD1. In germline, CDR1 is LGHDT, CDR2 YNNKEL (reference sequence). The CDR3 spans 15 residues. With V trimmed by 4 bases and J by 3 bases, 8 bases remained unmatched. In nucleotides, the CDR3 is TGTGCCAGCAGCCCCCGACAGGGCGTAGACACTGAAGCTTTCTTT. Translated, it gives CASSPRQGVDTEAFF.